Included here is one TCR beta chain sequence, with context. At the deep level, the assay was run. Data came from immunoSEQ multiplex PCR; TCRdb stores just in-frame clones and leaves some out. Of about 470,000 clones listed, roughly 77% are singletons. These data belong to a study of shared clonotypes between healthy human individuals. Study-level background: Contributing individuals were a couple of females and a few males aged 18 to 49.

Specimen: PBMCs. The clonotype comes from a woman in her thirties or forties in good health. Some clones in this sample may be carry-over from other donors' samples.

The CDR3 DNA reads TGTGCCAGCCGTGGATTTGGTAACTATGGCTACACCTTC. It translates to CASRGFGNYGYTF. The chain joins TRBV6-6 to TRBJ1-2; D is ambiguous. Germline values: CDR1 MNHNY, CDR2 SVGAGI (reference sequence). Trimming cost V 8 bases and J 1 base, with 11 bases left between them. The CDR3 loop spans 13 amino acids.